The rows below give T cell receptor beta chains drawn from one sample of a study of molecular identifiers for immune sequencing clone quantification. Using its own MiXCR run on the PCR reads, TCRdb lists one record per CDR3 protein. The sample contains 40,000 to 45,000 distinct CDR3 sequences, about a fifth of which appear only once. The material sequenced was naive CD8+ T cells from blood, with Jurkat cell RNA spiked in. These receptors all come from a human donor in good health. Some libraries in this study had Jurkat cell RNA spiked in. Both conserved end residues are part of each CDR3. D genes are given only for firm matches. Clone size is stated in some rows and not others, as once, few, many or a class when expanded.

v_call	d_call	j_call	clone_size	cdr3_nt	cdr3_aa
TRBV19	NA	TRBJ2-6	many	TGTGCCAGTAGAACAGGTAGGGGGGCCAACGTCCTGACTTTC	CASRTGRGANVLTF
TRBV11-2	NA	TRBJ2-7	many	TGTGCCAGCAGCTTAGGGGTAGGGGCGGCGTACGAGCAGTACTTC	CASSLGVGAAYEQYF
TRBV14	TRBD1	TRBJ1-3	many	TGTGCCAGCAGCGCCCGATGGGACAGGGGCTCTGGAAACACCATATATTTT	CASSARWDRGSGNTIYF
TRBV7-8	NA	TRBJ2-5	many	TGTGCCAGCAGCCTAAAACAGGAAGTGCTGGGGGAGACCCAGTACTTC	CASSLKQEVLGETQYF
TRBV20-1	NA	TRBJ1-1	many	TGCAGTGCTAGATCTCCAGGACAACTTCCCCACACTGAAGCTTTCTTT	CSARSPGQLPHTEAFF
TRBV7-6	TRBD1	TRBJ2-7	NA	TGTGCCAGCAGCCCCGGGACAGGGAGTAGTTACGAGCAGTACTTC	CASSPGTGSSYEQYF
TRBV27	TRBD1	TRBJ1-1	NA	TGTGCCAGCAGCAGACGGGACAGCTTAAACACTGAAGCTTTCTTT	CASSRRDSLNTEAFF
TRBV28	TRBD1	TRBJ1-5	NA	TGTGCCAGCAGTCAACCAATTTACGGGACAGGGGATCAGCCCCAGCATTTT	CASSQPIYGTGDQPQHF
TRBV28	NA	TRBJ2-7	many	TGTGCCGGCGCCCCGAGCTCCTACGAGCAGTACTTC	CAGAPSSYEQYF
TRBV6-5	TRBD2	TRBJ2-7	many	TGTGACGCGGGAGGGCCTTGCCACGAGCAGTACTTC	CDAGGPCHEQYF
TRBV2	TRBD1	TRBJ2-4	many	TGTGCCAGCAGGCGGCAGGGGGCCCCCTCGGGTGCCAAAAACATTCAGTACTTC	CASRRQGAPSGAKNIQYF
TRBV7-8	NA	TRBJ2-7	once	TGTGCCAGCAGCTTAGTCGGGAGCCGCTCCTACGAGCAGTACTTC	CASSLVGSRSYEQYF
TRBV28	NA	TRBJ2-7	many	TGTGCCAGCAGTCTCGGGACCCGGGTTGAGCAGTACTTC	CASSLGTRVEQYF
TRBV19	NA	TRBJ2-2	NA	TGTGCCAGTACCCTTGAGAACACCGGGGAGCTGTTTTTT	CASTLENTGELFF
TRBV20-1	TRBD1	TRBJ2-7	many	TGCAGTGCTAGAGCGCTACAGGGGGCTGGGTACGAGCAGTACTTC	CSARALQGAGYEQYF
TRBV28	NA	TRBJ2-3	few	TGTGCCAGCAGTTTGGGCAGGGATACAGATACGCAGTATTTT	CASSLGRDTDTQYF
TRBV20-1	TRBD2	TRBJ2-5	many	TGCAGTGGCCGCCCGACTAGCGGGAGCGCTTGGTACCAAGAGACCCAGTACTTC	CSGRPTSGSAWYQETQYF
TRBV19	TRBD2	TRBJ2-2	many	TGTGCCAGTAGTACCGGCGGGGGGAACACCGGGGAGCTGTTTTTT	CASSTGGGNTGELFF
TRBV12-3/TRBV12-4	TRBD2	TRBJ2-1	many	TGTGCCAGCAGTCCCGCTTTTGCGGGAGATTCCAATGAGCAGTTCTTC	CASSPAFAGDSNEQFF
TRBV9	NA	TRBJ2-3	many	TGTGCCAGCAGCGCCGGGGACTTCGGAAGCACAGATACGCAGTATTTT	CASSAGDFGSTDTQYF
TRBV24-1	TRBD1	TRBJ2-5	few	TGTGCCACCAGTGATTTCTTTATGGGACAGGGGAAAGAGACCCAGTACTTC	CATSDFFMGQGKETQYF
TRBV30	NA	TRBJ2-3	many	TGTGCCTGGGATACAGGGGAGGGGACAGATACGCAGTATTTT	CAWDTGEGTDTQYF
TRBV2	TRBD1	TRBJ1-1	many	TGTGCCAGCAGTCGAGGGACAGGAGACACTGAAGCTTTCTTT	CASSRGTGDTEAFF
TRBV2	TRBD2	TRBJ2-7	many	TGTGCCAGCAGCCCCCCGGGGGGACTAGCGGTTGGCGAGCAGTACTTC	CASSPPGGLAVGEQYF
TRBV28	NA	TRBJ2-3	medium-sized	TGTGCCAGTGAGGGAAGCACAGATACGCAGTATTTT	CASEGSTDTQYF
TRBV7-9	NA	TRBJ2-1	many	TGTGCCAGCAGCAGCACCACCTCGACAGGCTTCAGCTCCTACAATGAGCAGTTCTTC	CASSSTTSTGFSSYNEQFF
TRBV19	NA	TRBJ2-6	many	TGTGCCAGTAGTATAGCACAAGGGTATTCTGGGGCCAACGTCCTGACTTTC	CASSIAQGYSGANVLTF
TRBV27	NA	TRBJ1-6	many	TGTGCCAGCAGTCCGAGGACGGGGTATTCACCCCTCCACTTT	CASSPRTGYSPLHF
TRBV9	NA	TRBJ1-2	few	TGTGCCAGCAGCCCCGGTGGGGGAACCCATGGCTACACCTTC	CASSPGGGTHGYTF
TRBV2	NA	TRBJ2-3	many	TGTGCCAGCACTCCGAGGTGGGGGGCTGCAGATACGCAGTATTTT	CASTPRWGAADTQYF
TRBV12-3/TRBV12-4	NA	TRBJ2-5	many	TGTGCCAGCAGTTTATTGCGGGGGCGAGAGACCCAGTACTTC	CASSLLRGRETQYF
TRBV7-6	TRBD2	TRBJ2-5	few	TGTGCCAGCTTCTCTAGCGGGCCCCATTTGTTGGAGACCCAGTACTTC	CASFSSGPHLLETQYF
TRBV4-3	NA	TRBJ1-4	many	TGCGCCAGCAGCCAAGGACCAGGGGATGAAAAACTGTTTTTT	CASSQGPGDEKLFF
TRBV6-5	TRBD2	TRBJ2-3	many	TGTGCCAGCAGTGGCACCGGGACTAGCGGTATTCGCTTCTCAGATACGCAGTATTTT	CASSGTGTSGIRFSDTQYF
TRBV6-5	TRBD1	TRBJ1-1	many	TGTGCCAGCAGTTACTCGAATTTACAGGGGGGAACTGAAGCTTTCTTT	CASSYSNLQGGTEAFF
TRBV6-5	NA	TRBJ2-3	many	TGTGCCAGCAGTTACGAAAACGACAGCACAGGTACGCAGTATTTT	CASSYENDSTGTQYF
TRBV28	NA	TRBJ2-5	medium-sized	TGTGCCAGCAGCCTAGGCCCCCGGGAGACCCAGTACTTC	CASSLGPRETQYF
TRBV2	NA	TRBJ2-5	many	TGTGCCAGCAGTGAGGCGGGGCACAAACAAGAGACCCAGTACTTC	CASSEAGHKQETQYF
TRBV4-3	TRBD2	TRBJ2-1	many	TGCGCCAGCAGCCAAGATCTGGCTAGCGGGAGAGGGGGCGATGAGCAGTTCTTC	CASSQDLASGRGGDEQFF
TRBV27	TRBD2	TRBJ2-5	many	TGTGCCAGCAGTGAAAAAACTAGCGTCGGGGAGACCCAGTACTTC	CASSEKTSVGETQYF
TRBV4-1	NA	TRBJ1-5	many	TGCGCCAGCAGCCAAGTGATCGGGGGCGAGCCCCAGCATTTT	CASSQVIGGEPQHF
TRBV4-1	NA	TRBJ2-7	many	TGCGCCAGCAGCCAAGAGAAGGGTTACGAGCAGTACTTC	CASSQEKGYEQYF
TRBV4-1	TRBD2	TRBJ2-1	many	TGCGCCAGCAGCCTTAGCGGGGATAGCTACAATGAGCAGTTCTTC	CASSLSGDSYNEQFF
TRBV7-9	NA	TRBJ2-1	many	TGTGCCAGCAGCTTATCGGGAGTCAATGAGCAGTTCTTC	CASSLSGVNEQFF
TRBV12-3/TRBV12-4	NA	TRBJ1-2	many	TGTGCCAGCAGACCAGGCAGGTCCTTCTATGGCTACACCTTC	CASRPGRSFYGYTF
TRBV6-2/TRBV6-3	TRBD1	TRBJ2-5	many	TGTGCCAGCAGCCCCGGAAGGGGGCTTCAAGAGACCCAGTACTTC	CASSPGRGLQETQYF
TRBV29-1	NA	TRBJ2-5	many	TGCAGCGTTGAGTTCTTCGTACAAGAGACCCAGTACTTC	CSVEFFVQETQYF
TRBV20-1	NA	TRBJ2-5	once	TGCAGTGCTAGAGACCTGGACAGAGGGGGGACCCAGTACTTC	CSARDLDRGGTQYF
TRBV7-9	NA	TRBJ1-5	many	TGTGCCAGCAGCCTATATCGTGATAATAGCAATCAGCCCCAGCATTTT	CASSLYRDNSNQPQHF
TRBV11-2	TRBD2	TRBJ2-3	many	TGTGCCAGCAGCCTTAGGACTAGCGGGACAGATACGCAGTATTTT	CASSLRTSGTDTQYF
TRBV7-6	NA	TRBJ1-5	many	TGTGCCAGCAGCTTGGGGGCCGCGGGGGTTAGCAATCAGCCCCAGCATTTT	CASSLGAAGVSNQPQHF
TRBV7-2	TRBD1	TRBJ2-6	many	TGTGCCAGCAGCGACACAGGGGCAGCAGGGGATCGATATGGGGCCAACGTCCTGACTTTC	CASSDTGAAGDRYGANVLTF
TRBV20-1	TRBD2	TRBJ2-7	many	TGCAGTGCTAGTTTTATAGCGGGAGGGTACGAGCAGTACTTC	CSASFIAGGYEQYF
TRBV19	NA	TRBJ2-1	many	TGTGCCAGTAGTGCAATAGGGGGTATCAATGAGCAGTTCTTC	CASSAIGGINEQFF